One sample yielded the 16 T cell receptor beta chains listed below, sequenced in a study of blood T cell repertoires in COVID-19. Measured with immunoSEQ multiplex PCR; TCRdb has only the in-frame clones, and not every one. The data contain tens of thousands of clones, about 86% of them singletons. Material for sequencing was peripheral blood. These receptors were taken from a man aged 35 to 55 with COVID-19, enrolled during active disease.

V and J are TRBV7-6 and TRBJ2-5; 14 nucleotides line up with TRBD2. The J segment lost 7 bases and the V segment lost 3 bases, leaving 4 bases of the junction unmatched. CDR1 SGHVS and CDR2 FNYEAQ come from the germline V gene. This CDR3 has 15 amino acids. The chain's CDR3 is CASSLDGTSGGTQYF. DNA of the CDR3: TGTGCCAGCAGCTTGGACGGGACTAGCGGGGGGACCCAGTACTTC. The variable domain in full, with the rest retrieved from reference TRBV7-6 and TRBJ2-5, is GAGVSQSPRYKVTKRGQDVALRCDPISGHVSLYWYRQALGQGPEFLTYFNYEAQQDKSGLPNDRFSAERPEGSISTLTIQRTEQRDSAMYRCASSLDGTSGGTQYFGPGTRLLVL.

This chain joins TRBV2 and TRBJ2-2, with D uncertain. The V end lost 1 base, the J end lost 7 bases, and 10 bases lay between the germline ends. The germline V gene encodes CDR1 SNHLY and CDR2 FYNNEI. The CDR3 has 14 residues. The CDR3 bases are TGTGCCAGCAGTGAAGGTGGGCCGAACGGGGAGCTGTTTTTT. It codes for CASSEGGPNGELFF.

The chain recombines TRBV3-1 (or the pseudogene TRBV3-2) with TRBJ1-6; weak D call: TRBD1 (6 bases). CDR1 and CDR2 (germline): LGHDT, YNNKEL (reference sequence). CDR3 size: 17 residues. V lost 0 bases to trimming and J lost 6 bases, with 15 bases between them. CDR3 sequence (DNA): TGTGCCAGCAGCCAAGACCTCATCGGACAGCCTAATTCACCCCTCCACTTT. Translated: CASSQDLIGQPNSPLHF.

V is TRBV5-1 and J is TRBJ2-7, with D possibly TRBD1 on 5 matching bases. The germline V and J ends were trimmed by 0 bases and 4 bases, with 11 bases remaining between them. The CDR3 is 14 residues long. Germline V gives CDR1 SGHRS, CDR2 YFSETQ. The CDR3 nucleotides are TGCGCCAGCAGCTTGGGGGCAGGGAAGTACGAGCAGTACTTC. Translated: CASSLGAGKYEQYF.

The V and J genes are TRBV27 and TRBJ2-1; TRBD2 aligns across 9 bases. Germline V gene data show CDR1 as MNHEY and CDR2 as SMNVEV (reference sequence). The V segment lost 1 base and the J segment 0 bases; nucleotides outside the gene matches: 4. The CDR3 extends over 17 amino acids. CDR3 DNA sequence: TGTGCCAGCAGTTTATGGCTAGCGGGAAGCTCCTACAATGAGCAGTTCTTC. It translates to CASSLWLAGSSYNEQFF.

The rearrangement links TRBV7-9 to TRBJ2-1; 16 bases agree with TRBD2. The CDR3 consists of 18 residues. In germline, CDR1 is SEHNR, CDR2 FQNEAQ (reference sequence). The V and J ends lost 4 bases and 7 bases, in that order; junction bases with no gene match: 10. The CDR3 bases are TGTGCCAGCAGCTGGTCCGGGACTAGCGGGAGGGCCCATAATGAGCAGTTCTTC. This sequence encodes CASSWSGTSGRAHNEQFF.

The V call is TRBV27, the J call TRBJ1-2; 8 bases are a match to TRBD1. CDR1 MNHEY and CDR2 SMNVEV come from the germline V gene (reference sequence). The junction had 8 bases not matched to a gene; V was cut back by 6 bases and J by 8 bases. CDR3 size: 13 residues. The CDR3 here is CASSPGGYWGYTF. The CDR3 DNA reads as TGTGCCAGCAGCCCAGGGGGCTATTGGGGCTACACCTTC.

The chain has TRBV21-1 and TRBJ1-3; the tabulated D call, TRBD1, remains unverified against the DNA. TRBV21-1 is an annotated pseudogene. CDR3 length equals 17 residues. The CDR3 nucleotides are TGTGCCAGCAGGGGGCAAATAGTTACACACGCACGAAACACCATATATTTT. Protein sequence: CASRGQIVTHARNTIYF.

This clone was observed a few times. The rearrangement joins TRBV11-3 to TRBJ2-3; 8 nucleotides match TRBD2. Per germline, CDR1 SGHNT and CDR2 YENEEA. The length of the CDR3 is 18 residues. After removal of 0 bases from V and 1 base from J, the junction contained 9 bases not matched to a gene. The CDR3 loop reads CASSLDGGGHVGTDTQYF. CDR3 DNA: TGTGCCAGCAGCTTAGACGGGGGGGGCCATGTGGGCACAGATACGCAGTATTTT.

The chain uses TRBV19 and TRBJ2-7, with no clear D. V lost 5 bases and J 0 bases, leaving 17 bases between the germline ends. The germline V gene encodes CDR1 LNHDA and CDR2 SQIVND (reference sequence). This CDR3 comprises 16 residues. The CDR3 region has the DNA TGTGCCAGTAGTCTCGAGAGAGGCCTACCCTCCTACGAGCAGTACTTC. It encodes CASSLERGLPSYEQYF.

The V gene is TRBV7-9, the J gene TRBJ2-1, with D possibly TRBD2 on 6 matching bases. V lost 4 bases and J lost 6, with 10 bases in between. CDR3 length: 13 residues. From germline, CDR1 is SEHNR and CDR2 FQNEAQ (reference sequence). The chain's CDR3 is CASSWNSGNEQFF. CDR3 nucleotide sequence: TGTGCCAGCAGCTGGAATAGCGGCAATGAGCAGTTCTTC.

The chain carries TRBV25-1 and TRBJ1-6, with D perhaps TRBD1 (6 bases). This CDR3 region has 14 residues. V was clipped by 3 bases and J by 12 bases, with 15 bases between them. CDR1 and CDR2 from the germline V gene are MGHDK and SYGVNS. The CDR3 nucleotides read TGTGCCAGCAGTGACGGGACAACATCTTTACCCCTCCACTTT. Protein: CASSDGTTSLPLHF. Combining the CDR3 with reference TRBV25-1 and TRBJ1-6 gives the whole variable domain EADIYQTPRYLVIGTGKKITLECSQTMGHDKMYWYQQDPGMELHLIHYSYGVNSTEKGDLSSESTVSRIRTEHFPLTLESARPSHTSQYLCASSDGTTSLPLHFGNGTRLTVT.

This clone has just one count. This chain uses TRBV6-5 with TRBJ1-6, with D possibly being TRBD1 (5 bases). Germline CDR1 reads MNHEY; CDR2 reads SVGAGI. This CDR3 is 13 amino acids long. Trimming left V 6 bases short and J 14 bases short, with 17 bases between. This CDR3 is CASRVAGWFSLHF. For the CDR3, the DNA is TGTGCCAGCAGGGTGGCAGGGTGGTTTTCCCTCCACTTT.

This rearrangement joins TRBV11-2 to TRBJ1-3; D uncertain. V lost 1 base, J lost 1 base, and 5 bases lay in between. The CDR3 sequence is 14 residues long. Germline CDR1 reads SGHAT; CDR2 reads FQNNGV. The CDR3 loop is CASSLVESGNTIYF. CDR3 nucleotides: TGTGCCAGCAGCTTAGTAGAATCTGGAAACACCATATATTTT.

This chain uses TRBV4-1 with TRBJ2-3, with TRBD2 identical over 7 bases. With 2 bases clipped from V and 0 bases from J, the junction kept 5 bases outside the gene matches. Germline CDR1 is MGHRA and CDR2 is YSYEKL. The CDR3 has 16 residues. CDR3 nucleotides: TGCGCCAGCAGCCAACCACTAGCGACCAGCACAGATACGCAGTATTTT. It yields the protein CASSQPLATSTDTQYF.

The chain recombines TRBV5-1 with TRBJ2-5; 13 bases map to TRBD2. Germline values: CDR1 SGHRS, CDR2 YFSETQ. V trimming: 4 bases; J trimming: 1 base; junction bases outside the gene matches: 7. This CDR3 comprises 17 residues. The chain's CDR3 is CASSRGLAGVIQETQYF. CDR3 DNA: TGCGCCAGCAGCCGAGGACTAGCGGGAGTCATCCAAGAGACCCAGTACTTC.